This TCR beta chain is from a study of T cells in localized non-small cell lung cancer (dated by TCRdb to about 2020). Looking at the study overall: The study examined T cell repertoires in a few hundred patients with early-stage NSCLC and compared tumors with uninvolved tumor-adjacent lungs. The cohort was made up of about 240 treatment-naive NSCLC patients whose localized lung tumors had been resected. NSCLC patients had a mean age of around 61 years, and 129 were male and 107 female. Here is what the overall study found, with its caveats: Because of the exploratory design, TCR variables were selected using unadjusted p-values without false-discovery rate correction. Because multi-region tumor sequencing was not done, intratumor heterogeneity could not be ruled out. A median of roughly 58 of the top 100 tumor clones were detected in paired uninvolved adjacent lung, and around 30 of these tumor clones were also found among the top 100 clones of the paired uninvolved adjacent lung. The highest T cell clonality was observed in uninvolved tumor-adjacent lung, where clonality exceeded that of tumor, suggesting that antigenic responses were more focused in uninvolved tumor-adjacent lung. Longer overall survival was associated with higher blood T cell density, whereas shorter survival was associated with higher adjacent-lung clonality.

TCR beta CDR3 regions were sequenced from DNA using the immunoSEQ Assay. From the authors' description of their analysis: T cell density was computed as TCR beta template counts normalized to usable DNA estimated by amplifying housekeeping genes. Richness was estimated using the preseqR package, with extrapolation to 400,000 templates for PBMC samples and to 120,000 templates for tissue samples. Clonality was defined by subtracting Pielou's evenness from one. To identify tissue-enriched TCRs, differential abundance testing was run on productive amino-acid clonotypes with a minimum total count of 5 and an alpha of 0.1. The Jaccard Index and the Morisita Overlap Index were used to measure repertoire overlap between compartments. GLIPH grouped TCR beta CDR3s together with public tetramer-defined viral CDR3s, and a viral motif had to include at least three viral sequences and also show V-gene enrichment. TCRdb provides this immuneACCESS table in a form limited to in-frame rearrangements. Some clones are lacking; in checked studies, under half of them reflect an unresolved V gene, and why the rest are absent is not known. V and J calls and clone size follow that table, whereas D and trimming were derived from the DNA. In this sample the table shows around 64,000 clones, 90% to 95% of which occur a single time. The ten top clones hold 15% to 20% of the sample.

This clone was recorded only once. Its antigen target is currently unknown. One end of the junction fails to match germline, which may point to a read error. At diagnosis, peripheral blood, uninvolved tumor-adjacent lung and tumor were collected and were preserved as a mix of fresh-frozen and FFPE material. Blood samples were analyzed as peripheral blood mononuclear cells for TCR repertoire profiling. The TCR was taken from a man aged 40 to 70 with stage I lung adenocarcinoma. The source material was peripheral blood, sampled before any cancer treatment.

The CDR3 reads as follows: CASSPLEGAQNIQYF. The nucleotide sequence is given as TGTGCCAGCAGCCCCCTTGAGGGAGCCCAAAACATTCAGTACTTC. This chain joins TRBV7-9 to TRBJ2-4; TRBD2 might be the D gene, on 5 matching bases. The CDR3, from cysteine to phenylalanine, totals 15 residues. Only CDR3 DNA remains: 45 bases, in frame from the first base. CDR1 and CDR2 are drawn from the germline V gene (reference sequence): SEHNR, FQNEAQ.